The rows below give T cell receptor beta chains drawn from one sample of a study of T cells in Graves' hyperthyroidism and ophthalmopathy. MiXCR, run by TCRdb on the multiplex PCR reads, gives a single entry per CDR3 protein. The sample consists of about 460,000 distinct CDR3 sequences, 22% of them appearing once. Sequencing input: blood. These receptors all stem from an older woman with Graves' ophthalmopathy. Both conserved end residues are part of each CDR3. The order of the fields is clone size, V gene, D gene, J gene, CDR3 protein, CDR3 DNA. D genes are given only for firm matches. Not all rows give a size; the values are once, few, many and, for expanded clones, a class.

>NA|TRBV3-1|TRBD2|TRBJ2-7
CASSQEPWTSGLSSYEQYF
TGTGCCAGCAGCCAAGAACCCTGGACTAGCGGGCTAAGTTCCTACGAGCAGTACTTC
>NA|TRBV4-3|NA|TRBJ2-2
CASSQGTWGTGELFF
TGCGCCAGCAGCCAAGGGACTTGGGGGACCGGGGAGCTGTTTTTT
>many|TRBV2|NA|TRBJ1-6
CASSERERQFSPLHF
TGTGCCAGCAGTGAAAGGGAGAGACAGTTTTCACCCCTCCACTTT
>NA|TRBV9|TRBD2|TRBJ2-1
CASSFRGRAIEQFF
TGTGCCAGCAGCTTCCGCGGGAGGGCGATTGAGCAGTTCTTC
>many|TRBV5-1|NA|TRBJ2-5
CASSKELSSQETQYF
TGCGCCAGCAGCAAGGAGTTGAGTAGTCAAGAGACCCAGTACTTC
>many|TRBV2|NA|TRBJ1-1
CASKGNTEAFF
TGTGCCAGCAAGGGGAACACTGAAGCTTTCTTT
>NA|TRBV19|NA|TRBJ2-7
CARPAVIGYEQYF
TGTGCCAGGCCAGCTGTTATCGGCTACGAGCAGTACTTC
>NA|TRBV24-1|NA|TRBJ2-2
CATSLGMNTGELFF
TGTGCCACCAGTCTCGGGATGAACACCGGGGAGCTGTTTTTT
>few|TRBV6-1|NA|TRBJ1-1
CASSTNQGRPEAFF
TGTGCCAGCAGTACCAATCAGGGTCGCCCTGAAGCTTTCTTT
>NA|TRBV10-2|TRBD2|TRBJ2-3
CASSDRLASSTDTQYF
TGCGCCAGCAGTGACCGACTAGCATCAAGCACAGATACGCAGTATTTT
>few|TRBV20-1|NA|TRBJ2-6
CSARDSSSGANVLTF
TGCAGTGCTAGAGATTCGAGCTCTGGGGCCAACGTCCTGACTTTC
>once|TRBV5-1|TRBD2|TRBJ2-1
CASSSTSPSSYNEQFF
TGCGCCAGCAGCTCGACTAGCCCAAGCTCCTACAATGAGCAGTTCTTC
>few|TRBV24-1|NA|TRBJ1-5
CATSAGEEAQPQHF
TGTGCCACCAGTGCCGGGGAGGAAGCTCAGCCCCAGCATTTT
>NA|TRBV4-1|NA|TRBJ2-5
CASSQDLRGGETQYF
TGCGCCAGCAGCCAAGATTTAAGAGGAGGAGAGACCCAGTACTTC
>few|TRBV20-1|TRBD1|TRBJ1-5
CSAPSARGASNQPQHF
TGCAGTGCTCCATCAGCCAGGGGGGCAAGCAATCAGCCCCAGCATTTT
>many|TRBV6-2/TRBV6-3|NA|TRBJ1-1
CASSYIPTHRNTEAFF
TGTGCCAGCAGTTACATCCCGACCCACCGGAACACTGAAGCTTTCTTT
>many|TRBV11-2|NA|TRBJ1-4
CASSLDSQGNEKLFF
TGTGCCAGCAGCTTAGATTCCCAGGGCAATGAAAAACTGTTTTTT
>NA|TRBV2|NA|TRBJ1-4
CASNRGTTNEKLFF
TGTGCCAGCAACCGGGGGACCACTAATGAAAAACTGTTTTTT
>few|TRBV20-1|TRBD1|TRBJ1-1
CSARDRTGLTEAFF
TGCAGTGCTAGAGATCGGACAGGCCTTACTGAAGCTTTCTTT
>many|TRBV12-3/TRBV12-4|NA|TRBJ2-5
CASSLKTQYF
TGTGCCAGCAGTTTGAAGACCCAGTACTTC
>few|TRBV28|TRBD1|TRBJ2-6
CASRLLTGGAPGANVLTF
TGTGCCAGCAGGCTCCTGACAGGGGGCGCCCCTGGGGCCAACGTCCTGACTTTC
>NA|TRBV28|TRBD2|TRBJ2-6
CASSLRGSSGANVLTF
TGTGCCAGCAGTTTACGCGGGAGCTCTGGGGCCAACGTCCTGACTTTC
>few|TRBV7-2|NA|TRBJ2-7
CASSSDRGGFFYEQYF
TGTGCCAGCAGCTCCGACCGCGGAGGCTTTTTTTACGAGCAGTACTTC
>few|TRBV3-1|TRBD2|TRBJ2-5
CASSQRTSGRAVETQYF
TGTGCCAGCAGCCAGAGGACTAGCGGGAGGGCCGTAGAGACCCAGTACTTC
>few|TRBV6-1|NA|TRBJ2-1
CASSHPGGASSYNEQFF
TGTGCCAGCAGTCACCCCGGCGGAGCAAGCTCCTACAATGAGCAGTTCTTC
>few|TRBV9|TRBD2|TRBJ2-5
CASSVLPGLAGEETQYF
TGTGCCAGCAGCGTATTACCGGGACTAGCGGGAGAAGAGACCCAGTACTTC